A selection of T cell receptor beta chains follows, all from one sample in a study of cytomegalovirus exposure and HLA in healthy donors. Repertoires were generated with immunoSEQ multiplex PCR, while TCRdb's copy carries only in-frame clones and drops some. The data contain 150,000 to 200,000 clones, under 80% of them singletons. The sample consisted of PBMCs. These receptors originate from a middle-aged man in good health and CMV-seronegative. Each CDR3 is given without its conserved first and last residue. Only part of the rows carry a size: once, few, many, or a class if the clone is expanded.

>NA|TRBJ2-5|TRBV29-1
SVEPGETQY
>NA|TRBJ1-1|TRBV30
AGYRGMNTEAF
>NA|TRBJ1-1|TRBV7-6
ASSLGQGFLGTEAF
>NA|TRBJ2-7|TRBV30
AWSGYSGYYEQY
>few|TRBJ2-3|TRBV18
ASSPLAGVGTDTQY
>NA|TRBJ2-1|TRBV5-1
ASKVLAGGLRYEQF
>NA|TRBJ2-2|TRBV18
ASSPPLDSTGELF
>NA|TRBJ2-2|TRBV7-2
ASSLEQSRAINTGELF
>NA|TRBJ1-2|TRBV6-4
ASSDSGTLTGFYGYT
>NA|TRBJ2-7|TRBV7-9
SSSLGEYEQY
>NA|TRBJ2-1|TRBV7-7
ASAASGGIDEQF
>NA|TRBJ2-2|TRBV4-1
ASRGTGGAGELF
>NA|TRBJ1-5|TRBV19
ASWDRAHQPQH
>few|TRBJ2-3|TRBV27
ASSLGGFGTSGTDTQY
>NA|TRBJ2-3|TRBV28
ASSPSQGWADTQY
>few|TRBJ2-1|TRBV5-1
ASSLEGYSYNEQF
>NA|TRBJ1-2|TRBV10-3
AISEGQARGYT
>NA|TRBJ2-2|TRBV9
ASTRTSGSQNTGELF
>NA|TRBJ2-5|TRBV23-1
ASSQDRGCQETQY
>few|TRBJ2-5|TRBV5-1
ASSFSSETQY
>NA|TRBJ1-2|TRBV6-9
AAALRDRGDYDYT
>NA|TRBJ2-1|TRBV7-9
ASGWTSGYNEQF
>NA|TRBJ2-7|TRBV7-2
ASSPTDRGQYEQY
>NA|TRBJ2-1|TRBV30
AWSARGLWNEQF
>NA|TRBJ2-7|TRBV1
TSSQDPLEQY
>NA|TRBJ1-2|TRBV19
ASRTPGTANYGYT
>few|TRBJ1-3|TRBV7-2
ASSTESGNTIY
>NA|TRBJ2-1|TRBV6-1
ASSRDRGPNEQF
>NA|TRBJ2-3|TRBV1
TSNCPGQFADTQY
>NA|TRBJ1-2|TRBV11-2
ASSGAGDYGYT
>NA|TRBJ2-2|TRBV2
ASSEVRAGELF
>NA|TRBJ2-3|TRBV7-2
ASSFPSGSGRSTDTQY
>NA|TRBJ2-1|TRBV30
AWIGRGLADSYNEQF
>NA|TRBJ2-1|TRBV13
ASSLATGGTYNEQF
>NA|TRBJ2-3|TRBV5-8
ASSLGTSGGTDTQY
>NA|TRBJ1-3|TRBV11-2
ASSLDQALGGNTIY
>NA|TRBJ1-4|TRBV19
ASARDRATNEKLF
>NA|TRBJ2-5|TRBV9
ANYYIDVQTQY
>NA|TRBJ1-5|TRBV5-5
ASSLEPTGGYQPQH
>once|TRBJ1-4|TRBV30
AWSVPTGGAYEKLF
>NA|TRBJ2-6|TRBV2
ASTLISPRGSGANVLT
>NA|TRBJ2-1|TRBV29-1
SVESRGSINEQF
>NA|TRBJ2-3|TRBV7-7
ASSRSPHTGGGFTDTQY
>NA|TRBJ1-4|TRBV18
ASSPYRGQKMF
>few|TRBJ1-5|TRBV6-5
ASSIKLSNQPQH
>few|TRBJ2-2|TRBV9
ASSVAGGTNTGELF
>NA|TRBJ2-1|TRBV19
ASSIRGGRHEQF
>NA|TRBJ2-7|TRBV7-8
ASSLQTGLYEQY
>few|TRBJ2-2|TRBV5-4
ASSTVYTGELF
>NA|TRBJ1-6|TRBV6-6
ASSYAPTGGNSPLH
>few|TRBJ2-5|TRBV29-1
SVEGTSGGTQETQY
>NA|TRBJ2-3|TRBV5-1
ASSLWTSGRAGITDTQY
>NA|TRBJ2-3|TRBV7-3
ASSLMRGGADTQY
>NA|TRBJ1-2|TRBV19
ASSVDRFRANYGYT